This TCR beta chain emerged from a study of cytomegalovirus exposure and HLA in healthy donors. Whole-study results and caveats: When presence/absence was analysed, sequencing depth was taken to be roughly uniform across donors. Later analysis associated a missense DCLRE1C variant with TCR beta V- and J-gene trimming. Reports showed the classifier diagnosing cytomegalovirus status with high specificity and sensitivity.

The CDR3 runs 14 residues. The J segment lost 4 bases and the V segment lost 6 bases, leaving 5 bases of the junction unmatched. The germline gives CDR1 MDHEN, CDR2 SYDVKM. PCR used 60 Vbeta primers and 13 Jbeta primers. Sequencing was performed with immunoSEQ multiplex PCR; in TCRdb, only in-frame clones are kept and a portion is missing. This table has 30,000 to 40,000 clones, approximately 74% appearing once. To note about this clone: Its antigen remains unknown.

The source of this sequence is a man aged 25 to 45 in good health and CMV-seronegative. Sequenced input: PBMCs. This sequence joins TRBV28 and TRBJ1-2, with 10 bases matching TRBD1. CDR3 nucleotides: TGTGCCAGCAGGCCGACAGGGGGCATCTATGGCTACACCTTC. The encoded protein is CASRPTGGIYGYTF.